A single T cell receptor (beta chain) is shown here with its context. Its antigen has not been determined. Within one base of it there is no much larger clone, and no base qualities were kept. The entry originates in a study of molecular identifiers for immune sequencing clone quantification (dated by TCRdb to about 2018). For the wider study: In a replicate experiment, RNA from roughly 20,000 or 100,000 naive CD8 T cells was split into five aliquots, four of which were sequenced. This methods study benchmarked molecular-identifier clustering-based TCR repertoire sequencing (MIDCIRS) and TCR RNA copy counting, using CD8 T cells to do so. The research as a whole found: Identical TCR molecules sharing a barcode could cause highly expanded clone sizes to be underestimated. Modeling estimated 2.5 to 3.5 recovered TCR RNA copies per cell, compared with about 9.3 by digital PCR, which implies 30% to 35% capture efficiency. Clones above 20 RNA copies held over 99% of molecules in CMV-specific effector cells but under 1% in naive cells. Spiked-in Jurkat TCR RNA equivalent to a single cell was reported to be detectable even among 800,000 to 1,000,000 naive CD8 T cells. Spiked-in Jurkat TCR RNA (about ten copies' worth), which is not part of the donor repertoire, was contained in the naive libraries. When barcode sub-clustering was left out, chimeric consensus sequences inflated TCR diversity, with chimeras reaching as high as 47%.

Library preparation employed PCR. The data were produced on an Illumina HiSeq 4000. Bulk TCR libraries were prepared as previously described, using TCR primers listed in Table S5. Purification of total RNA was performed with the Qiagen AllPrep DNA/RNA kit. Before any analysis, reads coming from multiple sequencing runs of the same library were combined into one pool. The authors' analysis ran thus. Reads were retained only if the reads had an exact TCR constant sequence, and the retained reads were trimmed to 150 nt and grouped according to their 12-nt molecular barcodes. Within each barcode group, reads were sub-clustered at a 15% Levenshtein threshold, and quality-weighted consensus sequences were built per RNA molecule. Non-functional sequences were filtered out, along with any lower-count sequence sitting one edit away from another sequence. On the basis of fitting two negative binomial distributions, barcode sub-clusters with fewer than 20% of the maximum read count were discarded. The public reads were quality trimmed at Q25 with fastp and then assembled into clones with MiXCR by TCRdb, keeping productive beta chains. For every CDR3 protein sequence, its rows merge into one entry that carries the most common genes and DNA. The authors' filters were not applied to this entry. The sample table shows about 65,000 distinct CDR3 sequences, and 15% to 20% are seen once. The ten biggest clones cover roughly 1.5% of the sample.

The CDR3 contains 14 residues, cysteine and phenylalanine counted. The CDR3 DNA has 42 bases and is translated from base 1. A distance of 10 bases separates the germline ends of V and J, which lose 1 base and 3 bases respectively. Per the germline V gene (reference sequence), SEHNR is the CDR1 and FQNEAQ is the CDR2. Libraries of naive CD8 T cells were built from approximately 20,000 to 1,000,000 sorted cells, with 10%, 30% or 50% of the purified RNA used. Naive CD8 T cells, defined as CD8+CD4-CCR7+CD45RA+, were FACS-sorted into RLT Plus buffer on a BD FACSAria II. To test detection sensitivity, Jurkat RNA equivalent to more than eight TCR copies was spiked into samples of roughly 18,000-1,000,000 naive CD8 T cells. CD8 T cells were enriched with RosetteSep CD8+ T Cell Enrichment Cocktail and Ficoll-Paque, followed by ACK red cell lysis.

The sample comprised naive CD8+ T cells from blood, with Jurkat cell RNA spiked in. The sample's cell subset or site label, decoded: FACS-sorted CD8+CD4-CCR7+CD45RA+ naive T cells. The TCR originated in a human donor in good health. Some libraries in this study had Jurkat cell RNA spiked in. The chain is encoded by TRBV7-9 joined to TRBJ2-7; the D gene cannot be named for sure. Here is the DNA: TGTGCCAGCAGCTTAGTCACAAACCTCTACGAGCAGTACTTC. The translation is CASSLVTNLYEQYF.